The 23 T cell receptor beta chains presented below share a single source sample, sequenced in a study of blood T cells in healthy people across ages (dated by TCRdb to between 2014 and 2016). Libraries were constructed by 5' RACE. Sequenced using an Illumina HiSeq 2500. A second PCR of roughly 6 to 11 cycles was run with a J-beta primer mix and a sample-barcoded 5' primer. Starting from the raw public reads, TCRdb applied fastp trimming at Q25, assembled clones with MiXCR and retained in-frame beta chains. Under each unique CDR3 protein, matching rows form one entry showing the most common genes and DNA. This sample is represented by hundreds of thousands of distinct CDR3 sequences; approximately 25% of them were singletons. Jointly, the top ten make up roughly 9% of the sample. These records were also assigned to another study, of T cells of mothers and their children.

The source material was blood. Every receptor here comes from a boy younger than 18 in good health.

J is TRBJ2-1 and V is TRBV5-1; 11 bases agree with TRBD2. Germline loops: CDR1 SGHRS, CDR2 YFSETQ. CDR3 length: 18 residues. The junction had 8 bases not matched to a gene; V was cut back by 3 bases and J by 0 bases. The CDR3 DNA reads TGCGCCAGCAGCTCGGGACTAGCGGAGGCTTACTCCTACAATGAGCAGTTCTTC. As protein: CASSSGLAEAYSYNEQFF.

In its sample, this clonotype was seen a few times. The chain links TRBV5-5 to TRBJ2-2, with 11 bases matching TRBD2. The CDR3 contains 16 residues. J was trimmed by 4 bases and V by 8 bases; bases with no gene match: 10. Germline-derived CDR1 and CDR2 are SGHKS and YYEKEE (reference sequence). CDR3 in amino acids: CASHGPSGGSTGELFF. CDR3 sequence (DNA): TGTGCCAGTCATGGCCCTAGCGGGGGGAGCACCGGGGAGCTGTTTTTT.

This clonotype occurred a few times. The chain recombines TRBV7-3 with TRBJ2-3; no firm D call. V was trimmed by 1 base and J by 2 bases, leaving 10 bases between them. The germline V gene encodes CDR1 SGHTA and CDR2 FQGTGA. The CDR3 consists of 15 residues. CDR3 nucleotide sequence: TGTGCCAGCAGCTTAATGGGGTCTCTCACAGATACGCAGTATTTT. This codes for CASSLMGSLTDTQYF.

This rearrangement joins TRBV7-3 to TRBJ2-1, with 7 bases matching TRBD2. With 0 bases clipped from V and 9 bases from J, the junction kept 8 bases outside the gene matches. CDR1 is SGHTA, CDR2 FQGTGA, per germline. This CDR3 has 15 residues. In DNA, the CDR3 is TGTGCCAGCAGCTTAACGTTCGCGGGAGAAGCTGAGCAGTTCTTC. Amino acids: CASSLTFAGEAEQFF.

This clonotype was detected only a few times. V is TRBV6-1 and J is TRBJ1-1; TRBD1 aligns across 10 bases. Germline V gene data show CDR1 as MNHNS and CDR2 as SASEGT. The CDR3 has 16 amino acids. V shed 2 bases and J 3 bases; nucleotides not matched to a gene: 6. This chain's CDR3 is CASSEFWDRGDTEAFF. The DNA for the CDR3 is TGTGCCAGCAGTGAATTTTGGGACAGGGGTGACACTGAAGCTTTCTTT.

The chain joins TRBV6-2 or TRBV6-3 to TRBJ2-5; D is perhaps TRBD1 or TRBD2 (5 bases each). The V end was cut by 2 bases, the J end by 5 bases, with 15 bases between. The CDR3 runs to 15 residues. In germline, CDR1 is MNHEY, CDR2 SVGEGT. The CDR3 coding sequence is TGTGCCAGCAGTTACCCCTGGGAGAGACAGGAGACCCAGTACTTC. Encoded protein: CASSYPWERQETQYF.

This clonotype has ten or more counts. The rearrangement joins TRBV7-3 to TRBJ2-3, with D possibly TRBD2 on 5 matching bases. Germline-derived CDR1 and CDR2 are SGHTA and FQGTGA. V was cut by 5 bases and J by 0 bases, with 12 bases left in between. This CDR3 is built from 15 residues. DNA of the CDR3: TGTGCCAGCAGCGCCGACTATATCAGCACAGATACGCAGTATTTT. Protein: CASSADYISTDTQYF.

This rearrangement joins TRBV7-2 to TRBJ1-3; D uncertain. Germline CDR1 and CDR2: SGHTA and FQGNSA. CDR3 size: 13 residues. V was cut by 2 bases and J by 8 bases, with 10 bases left in between. The CDR3 loop is CASSLSFGHTIYF. The DNA of the CDR3 is TGTGCCAGCAGCTTAAGTTTCGGTCACACCATATATTTT.

This chain links TRBV2 with TRBJ2-3; the D is unclear. The CDR3 has 12 amino acids. Trimming removed 5 bases from V and 4 bases from J, with 7 bases in between. Germline V gene sequence: CDR1 SNHLY, CDR2 FYNNEI. CDR3 coding DNA: TGTGCCAGCAGTTCCGTACCAGATACGCAGTATTTT. Translated: CASSSVPDTQYF.

Note on this clonotype: Germline is not matched at one junction end, which may reflect a read error. The CDR3 loop is CPSSLEDRGGETQYF. The CDR3 bases are TGTCCCAGCAGTTTGGAGGACAGGGGAGGAGAGACCCAGTACTTC. The V gene is TRBV12-3 or TRBV12-4, the J gene TRBJ2-5, with 9 positions matching TRBD1. This CDR3 has 15 amino acids.

This sequence joins TRBV9 and TRBJ1-5, with 9 bases that match TRBD1. Germline-derived CDR1 and CDR2 are SGDLS and YYNGEE. CDR3 length equals 15 residues. The junction had 5 bases not matched to a gene; V was cut back by 3 bases and J by 4 bases. The CDR3 region is CASSGTGGWNQPQHF. In DNA form, the CDR3 reads TGTGCCAGCAGCGGCACAGGGGGCTGGAATCAGCCCCAGCATTTT.

In its sample, this clonotype was seen a few times. Written as DNA, the CDR3 is TGTGCCAGCACCCTGACGGCTAGCGGAGAGCAGTACTTC. This codes for CASTLTASGEQYF. The chain is built from TRBV6-2 or TRBV6-3 and TRBJ2-7; TRBD2 agrees at 7 bases. V was pared by 7 bases and J by 7 bases, with 10 bases of the junction left unmatched. Germline V gene sequence: CDR1 MNHEY, CDR2 SVGEGT. The CDR3 extends over 13 amino acids.

This clonotype was recorded a few times. The chain is built from TRBV29-1 and TRBJ2-5; TRBD1 matches 7 bases. This CDR3 comprises 12 residues. Germline V lookup: CDR1 SQVTM, CDR2 ANQGSEA. The V and J ends lost 5 bases and 2 bases, in that order; junction bases with no gene match: 2. The CDR3 sequence: CSVRRGQETQYF. The DNA of the CDR3 is TGCAGCGTTCGCAGGGGGCAAGAGACCCAGTACTTC. The variable domain in full, with the rest retrieved from reference TRBV29-1 and TRBJ2-5, is SAVISQKPSRDICQRGTSLTIQCQVDSQVTMMFWYRQQPGQSLTLIATANQGSEATYESGFVIDKFPISRPNLTFSTLTVSNMSPEDSSIYLCSVRRGQETQYFGPGTRLLVL.

The CDR3 sequence: CASSSETRRDEQFF. CDR3 in DNA: TGTGCCAGCAGCTCCGAGACCAGGAGGGATGAGCAGTTCTTC. The rearrangement links TRBV9 to TRBJ2-5, with D tentatively TRBD2 (6 bases). The assigned J gene may be wrong: the sequence end matches TRBJ2-1 better. The CDR3 has 14 residues. Per germline, CDR1 SGDLS and CDR2 YYNGEE.

This rearrangement joins TRBV29-1 to TRBJ2-4, with D perhaps matching TRBD1 (6 bases). The CDR3 extends over 13 amino acids. Deletions cut 6 bases from V and 3 bases from J, with 12 bases between. CDR1 is SQVTM, CDR2 ANQGSEA, per germline. DNA for the CDR3: TGCAGCGTAAAAACAGGGAACAAAAACATTCAGTACTTC. Translating it yields CSVKTGNKNIQYF.

This clonotype has just a few counts. This chain links TRBV5-6 with TRBJ2-1; D might be TRBD1 (6 bases). The CDR3 consists of 17 residues. Germline assignment: CDR1 SGHDT and CDR2 YYEEEE. V was pared by 2 bases and J by 2 bases, with 17 bases between. The CDR3 nucleotides are TGTGCCAGCAGCTTAGGTGGGGGCCACCTTCCCTACAATGAGCAGTTCTTC. Translating it yields CASSLGGGHLPYNEQFF.

The chain couples TRBV5-1 to TRBJ2-7; the match to TRBD2 covers 11 bases. Germline CDR1 and CDR2: SGHRS and YFSETQ. The V gene end was trimmed by 3 bases and the J gene end by 3 bases; junction bases not matched to a gene: 5. The CDR3 has 15 residues. Here the CDR3 reads CASSYSGRDDYEQYF. The CDR3 region has the DNA TGCGCCAGCAGCTATAGCGGGAGGGATGACTACGAGCAGTACTTC.

This clonotype was counted many times. The chain employs TRBV5-6 and TRBJ2-2, with D tentatively TRBD2 (5 bases). The CDR3 covers 15 residues. Germline CDR1 reads SGHDT; CDR2 reads YYEEEE. V dropped 2 bases and J dropped 1 base, with 9 bases sitting between them. The CDR3 sequence: CASSLIGRNTGELFF. For the CDR3, the DNA is TGTGCCAGCAGCTTAATAGGGAGGAACACCGGGGAGCTGTTTTTT.

This chain uses TRBV29-1 with TRBJ1-1; no clear D gene. The CDR3 extends over 11 amino acids. Trimming removed 1 base at V and 2 bases at J, with 2 bases between. Germline loops: CDR1 SQVTM, CDR2 ANQGSEA. In DNA, the CDR3 is TGCAGCGTTGAAGGTAACACTGAAGCTTTCTTT. It encodes CSVEGNTEAFF.

In this sample, this clonotype turned up many times. The chain has TRBV29-1 and TRBJ2-5; TRBD2 matches at 14 bases. Germline V gene lookup returns CDR1 SQVTM and CDR2 ANQGSEA. The length of the CDR3 is 16 residues. Losses at the gene ends were 4 bases for V and 4 bases for J; bases not matched to a gene: 8. The DNA for the CDR3 is TGCAGCGTTGGTGGGACTAGCGGGAGATCGCGAGAGACCCAGTACTTC. Protein product: CSVGGTSGRSRETQYF.

V and J are TRBV4-1 and TRBJ2-3, with 8 nucleotides matching TRBD2. Germline CDR1 reads MGHRA; CDR2 reads YSYEKL. This CDR3 spans 17 amino acids. Trimming took 3 bases from V and 4 from J; bases not matched to a gene: 12. The CDR3 loop reads CASSHFLRREVPDTQYF. CDR3 coding DNA: TGCGCCAGCAGCCATTTTCTACGGCGGGAGGTCCCAGATACGCAGTATTTT.

This chain links TRBV6-6 with TRBJ2-7; 10 bases map to TRBD1. Germline V gives CDR1 MNHNY, CDR2 SVGAGI (reference sequence). This CDR3 has 15 amino acids. Trimming at V came to 0 bases and at J to 3 bases, leaving 2 bases not matched to a gene. The CDR3 reads CASSYSGTGVYEQYF. Written as DNA, the CDR3 is TGTGCCAGCAGTTACTCTGGGACAGGGGTCTACGAGCAGTACTTC.

The chain employs TRBV11-1 and TRBJ1-1; possible D gene TRBD1, 5 bases. The V end lost 6 bases, the J end lost 6 bases, and 14 bases lay between the germline ends. The CDR3 totals 13 residues. Germline V CDR1 and CDR2: SGHAT, FQDESV (reference sequence). The CDR3 coding sequence is TGTGCCAGCAGTTTACGGCAGGGCGCTGAAGCTTTCTTT. Its protein is CASSLRQGAEAFF.